This T cell receptor beta chain stems from a study of T cell repertoires in cytomegalovirus infection. Whole-study findings and limits: Frequencies of public TCR beta families were cumulated, and this identified carriers of CMV plus the relevant HLA.

CDR3 size: 15 residues. Trimming took off 0 bases at V and 7 bases at J, with 13 bases between the two ends. Per germline, CDR1 SEHNR and CDR2 FQNEAQ (reference sequence). Via MiXCR, TCRdb re-called the reads, giving one row per CDR3 protein. The sample contains about 47,000 distinct CDR3 sequences, roughly 19% of which appear only once. This clonotype occurred many times. Its target is not known. The gene calls are TRBV7-9 and TRBJ1-5; D unclear. The sample in question was CD8+ T cells from cultured PBMCs, obtained from culture after CMV antigen stimulation. The source of this sequence is a human donor in good health (CMV status not recorded). Some clones in this sample may be carry-over from other donors' samples. CDR3 sequence: CASSLAGVGPQPQHF. Written as DNA, the CDR3 is TGTGCCAGCAGCTTAGCAGGAGTCGGTCCGCAGCCCCAGCATTTT.